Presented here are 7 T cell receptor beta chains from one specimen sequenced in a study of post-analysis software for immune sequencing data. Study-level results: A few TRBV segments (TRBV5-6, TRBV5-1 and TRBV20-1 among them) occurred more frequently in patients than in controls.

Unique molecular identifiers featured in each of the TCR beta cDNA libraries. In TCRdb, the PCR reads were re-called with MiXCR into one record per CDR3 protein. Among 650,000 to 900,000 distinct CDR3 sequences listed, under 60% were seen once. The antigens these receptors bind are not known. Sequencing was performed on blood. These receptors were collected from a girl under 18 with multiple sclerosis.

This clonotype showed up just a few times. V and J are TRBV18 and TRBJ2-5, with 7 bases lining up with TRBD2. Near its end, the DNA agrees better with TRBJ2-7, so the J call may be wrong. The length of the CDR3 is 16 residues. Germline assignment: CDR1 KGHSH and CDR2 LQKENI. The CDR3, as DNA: TGTGCCAGCTCATCCTACACAGCGGGAATTAGGGGCGAGCAGTACTTC. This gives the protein CASSSYTAGIRGEQYF.

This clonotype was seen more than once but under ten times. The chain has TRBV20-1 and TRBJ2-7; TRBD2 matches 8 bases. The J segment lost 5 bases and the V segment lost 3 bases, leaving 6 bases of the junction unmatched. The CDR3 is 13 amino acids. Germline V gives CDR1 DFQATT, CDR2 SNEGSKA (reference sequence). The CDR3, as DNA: TGCAGTGCTAGGAGCGGGAGCTACCACGAGCAGTACTTC. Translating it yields CSARSGSYHEQYF.

The CDR3 here is CASSYGGTSGNNEQFF. The CDR3 coding sequence is TGTGCCAGCAGTTACGGGGGGACTAGCGGGAACAATGAGCAGTTCTTC. This chain joins TRBV6-6 and TRBJ2-1; TRBD2 aligns across 13 bases. Germline V CDR1 and CDR2: MNHNY, SVGAGI (reference sequence). The V gene end was trimmed by 2 bases and the J gene end by 5 bases; junction bases not matched to a gene: 3. CDR3 size: 16 residues.

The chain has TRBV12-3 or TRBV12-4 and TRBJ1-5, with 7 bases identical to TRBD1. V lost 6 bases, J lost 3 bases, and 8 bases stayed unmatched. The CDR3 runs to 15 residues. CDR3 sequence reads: CASSPGTDYNQPQHF. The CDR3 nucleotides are TGTGCCAGCAGCCCTGGGACAGATTACAATCAGCCCCAGCATTTT.

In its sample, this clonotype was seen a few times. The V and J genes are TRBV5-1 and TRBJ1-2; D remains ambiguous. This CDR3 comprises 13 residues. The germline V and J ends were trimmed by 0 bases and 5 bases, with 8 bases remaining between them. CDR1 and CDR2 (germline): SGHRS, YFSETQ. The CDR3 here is CASSLAPMYGYTF. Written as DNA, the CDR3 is TGCGCCAGCAGCTTGGCCCCGATGTATGGCTACACCTTC.

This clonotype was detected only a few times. As DNA, the CDR3 is TGTGCCAGCAGCTTAGCGTTCGGACAGGCCCCTCAGACCCAGTACTTC. Translated: CASSLAFGQAPQTQYF. The chain carries TRBV7-8 and TRBJ2-5, with 7 bases lining up with TRBD1. The V gene's germline CDR1 is SGHVS and CDR2 FQNEAQ. The CDR3 is made up of 16 amino acids. J was trimmed by 6 bases and V by 0 bases; bases with no gene match: 10.

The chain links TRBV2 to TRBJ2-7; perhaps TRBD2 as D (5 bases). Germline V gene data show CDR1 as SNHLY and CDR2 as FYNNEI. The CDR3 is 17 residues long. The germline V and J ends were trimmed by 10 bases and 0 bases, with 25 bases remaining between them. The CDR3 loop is CATKSPSERLSSYEQYF. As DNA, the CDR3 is TGTGCCACCAAATCCCCTTCCGAGCGGCTAAGCTCCTACGAGCAGTACTTC.